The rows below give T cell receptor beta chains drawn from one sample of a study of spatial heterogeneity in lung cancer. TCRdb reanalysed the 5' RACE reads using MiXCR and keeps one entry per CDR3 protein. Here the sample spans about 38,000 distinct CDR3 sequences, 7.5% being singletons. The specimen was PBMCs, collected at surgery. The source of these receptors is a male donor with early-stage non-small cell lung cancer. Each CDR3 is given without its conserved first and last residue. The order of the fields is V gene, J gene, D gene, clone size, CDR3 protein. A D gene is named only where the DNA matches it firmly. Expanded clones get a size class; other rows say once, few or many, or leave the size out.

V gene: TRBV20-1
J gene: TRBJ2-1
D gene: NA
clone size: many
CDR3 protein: SAGLGRGNEQF

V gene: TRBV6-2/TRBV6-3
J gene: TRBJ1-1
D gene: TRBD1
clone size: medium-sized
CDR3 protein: ASSSPGQGITEAF

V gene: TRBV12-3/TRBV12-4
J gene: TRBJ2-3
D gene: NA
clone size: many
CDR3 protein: ASTWTAGPDTQY

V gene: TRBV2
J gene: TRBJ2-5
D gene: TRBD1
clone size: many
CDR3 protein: ASSVEQGVWKTQY

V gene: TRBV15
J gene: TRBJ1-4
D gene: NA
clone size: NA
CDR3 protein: ATAGTPLNEKLF

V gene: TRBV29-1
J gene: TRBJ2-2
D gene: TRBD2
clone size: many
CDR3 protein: SVRRSGLDTGELF

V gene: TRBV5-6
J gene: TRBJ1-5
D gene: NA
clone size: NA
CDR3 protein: ASSFGTIGQPQH

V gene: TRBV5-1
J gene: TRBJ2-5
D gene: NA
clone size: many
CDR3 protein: ASRGRGLEQETQY

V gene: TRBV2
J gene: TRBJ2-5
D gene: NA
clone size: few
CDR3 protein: ASSEASSQETQY

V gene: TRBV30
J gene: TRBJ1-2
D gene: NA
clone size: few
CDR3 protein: AWTGAGPLNYGYT

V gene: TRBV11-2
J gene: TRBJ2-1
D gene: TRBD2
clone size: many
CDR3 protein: ASSLAGVSNEQF

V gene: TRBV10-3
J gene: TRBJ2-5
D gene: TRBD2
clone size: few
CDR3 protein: AIRTSLTQETQY

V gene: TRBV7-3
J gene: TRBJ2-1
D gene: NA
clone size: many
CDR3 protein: ASSLIWSSYNEQF

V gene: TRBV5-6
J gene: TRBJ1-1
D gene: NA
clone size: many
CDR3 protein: ASSRASNTEAF

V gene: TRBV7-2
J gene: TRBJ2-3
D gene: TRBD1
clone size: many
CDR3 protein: ASSLGTGELDTQY

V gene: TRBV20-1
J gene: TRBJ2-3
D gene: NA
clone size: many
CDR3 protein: SARDPRSTDTQY

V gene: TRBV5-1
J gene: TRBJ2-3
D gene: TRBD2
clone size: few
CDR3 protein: ASSLDRDGLAGSTDTQY

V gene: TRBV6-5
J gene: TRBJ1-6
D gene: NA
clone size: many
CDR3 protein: ASWGAYNSPLH

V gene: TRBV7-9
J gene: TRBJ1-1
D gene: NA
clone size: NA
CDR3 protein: ASTRTYTEAF

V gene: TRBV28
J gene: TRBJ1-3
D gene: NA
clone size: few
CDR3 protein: ASSLSVEGAGNTIY

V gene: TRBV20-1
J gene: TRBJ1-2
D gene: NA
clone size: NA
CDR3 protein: SARDKGQSRYGYT

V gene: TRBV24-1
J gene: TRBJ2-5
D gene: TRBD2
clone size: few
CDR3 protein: ATSDPGLAGNQETQY

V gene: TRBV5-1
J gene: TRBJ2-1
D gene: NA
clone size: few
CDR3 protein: ASSLRGSTDAHTEQF

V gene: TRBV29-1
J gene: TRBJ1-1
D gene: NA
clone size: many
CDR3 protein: SVERVLMDTEAF

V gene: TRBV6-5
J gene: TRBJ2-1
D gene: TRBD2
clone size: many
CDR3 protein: ASSSTSGGAYEQF

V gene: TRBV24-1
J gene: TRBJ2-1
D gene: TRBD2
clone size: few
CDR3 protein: ATSETVGSGNYNEQF

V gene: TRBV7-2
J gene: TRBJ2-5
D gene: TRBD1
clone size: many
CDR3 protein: ASSPRQGAIETQY

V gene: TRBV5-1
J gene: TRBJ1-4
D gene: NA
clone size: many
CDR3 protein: ASSLGAQSINEKLF

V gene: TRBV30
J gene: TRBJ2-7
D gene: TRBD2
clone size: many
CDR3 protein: AWSGGLAGSYEQY

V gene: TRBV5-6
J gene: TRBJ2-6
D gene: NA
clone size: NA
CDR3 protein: ASSLEQGANVLT

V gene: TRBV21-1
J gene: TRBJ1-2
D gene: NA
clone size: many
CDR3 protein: ASSNRDRGPGYT

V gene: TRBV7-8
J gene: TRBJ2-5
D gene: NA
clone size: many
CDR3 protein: ASSLLGVRQTQY

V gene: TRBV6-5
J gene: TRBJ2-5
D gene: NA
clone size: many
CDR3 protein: ASGFRGETQY

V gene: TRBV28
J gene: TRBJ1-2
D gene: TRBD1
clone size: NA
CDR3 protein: ASSPPGQGASLYGYT

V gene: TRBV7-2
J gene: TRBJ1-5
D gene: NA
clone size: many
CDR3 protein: ASSLQWGHDNQPQH

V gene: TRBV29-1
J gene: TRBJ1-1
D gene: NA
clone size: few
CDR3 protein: SVANRVSTEAF